The TCR beta chain under discussion was sequenced for a study of OX40 agonist ivuxolimab in advanced cancers. Background on the study: Allowance was made for prior anti-PD-1, anti-PD-L1 or anti-CTLA-4 therapy, and roughly 40% had some. General study points: Undetermined was the antigen specificity of the expanded peripheral T cells. At doses 0.1 to 3.0 mg/kg, CD4+ and CD8+ clones expanded. Expanded clones were, on average, more numerous in CD8+ T cells than in CD4+.

The protocol was immunoSEQ multiplex PCR, while the TCRdb copy is restricted to in-frame clones and leaves out a portion. Of roughly 72,000 clones in the sample, approximately 94% were seen once. In the case of this clone: The antigen is unknown.

The sample here was CD4+ or CD8+ T cells sorted from blood, taken in a trial of the OX40 agonist ivuxolimab. The TCR comes from an adult with an advanced solid tumor such as melanoma, head and neck, liver or kidney cancer.

CDR3 sequence reads: CASSTYLRGPEQYF. The DNA for the CDR3 is TGTGCCAGTAGTACCTACCTTCGGGGGCCCGAGCAGTACTTC. The rearrangement links TRBV19 to TRBJ2-5, with D possibly called TRBD1 or TRBD2 (6 bases each). Near its end, the DNA agrees better with TRBJ2-7, so the J call may be wrong. The CDR3 extends over 14 amino acids. CDR1 is LNHDA, CDR2 SQIVND, per germline (reference sequence).